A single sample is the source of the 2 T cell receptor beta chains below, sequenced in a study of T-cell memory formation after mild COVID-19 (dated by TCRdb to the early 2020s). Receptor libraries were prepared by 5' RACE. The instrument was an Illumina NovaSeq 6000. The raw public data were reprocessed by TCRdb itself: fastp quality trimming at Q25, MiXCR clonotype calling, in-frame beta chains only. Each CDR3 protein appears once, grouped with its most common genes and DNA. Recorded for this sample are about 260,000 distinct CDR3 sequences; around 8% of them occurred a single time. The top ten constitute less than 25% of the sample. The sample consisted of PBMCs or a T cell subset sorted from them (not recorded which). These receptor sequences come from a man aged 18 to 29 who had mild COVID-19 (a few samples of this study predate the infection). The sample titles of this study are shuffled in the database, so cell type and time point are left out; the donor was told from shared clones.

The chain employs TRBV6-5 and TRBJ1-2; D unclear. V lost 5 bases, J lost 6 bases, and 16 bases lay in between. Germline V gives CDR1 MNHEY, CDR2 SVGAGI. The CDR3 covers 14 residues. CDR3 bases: TGTGCCAGCAGTATCCATCAGAGGCCCAATGGCTACACCTTC. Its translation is CASSIHQRPNGYTF.

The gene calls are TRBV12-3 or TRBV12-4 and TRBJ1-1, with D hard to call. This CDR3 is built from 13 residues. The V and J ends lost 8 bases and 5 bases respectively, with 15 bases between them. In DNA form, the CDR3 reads TGTGCCAGCGATACCCAGACCTCGACTGAAGCTTTCTTT. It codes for CASDTQTSTEAFF.